A single sample gave rise to the 21 T cell receptor beta chains below, sequenced in a study of blood T cell repertoires in COVID-19. Measured with immunoSEQ multiplex PCR; TCRdb has only the in-frame clones, and not every one. The data show some 250,000 clones, about 90% seen once. Source material: peripheral blood. Receptor source: a man in his 60s who had recovered from COVID-19.

The chain employs TRBV3-1 (or the pseudogene TRBV3-2) and TRBJ2-2; 9 nucleotides match TRBD2. Germline V gives CDR1 LGHDT, CDR2 YNNKEL (reference sequence). J lost 7 bases, V lost 0 bases, and 9 bases had no gene match. This CDR3 region has 17 residues. CDR3 amino acids: CASSQESGGGAYGELFF. The CDR3 nucleotides are TGTGCCAGCAGCCAAGAGAGTGGCGGGGGGGCCTACGGGGAGCTGTTTTTT.

This sequence joins TRBV5-1 and TRBJ2-7; TRBD1 aligns across 11 bases. The CDR3 runs to 15 residues. Germline values: CDR1 SGHRS, CDR2 YFSETQ. V was clipped by 2 bases and J by 3 bases; unmatched bases: 4. The CDR3 here is CASSFGTGGIYEQYF. The DNA of the CDR3 is TGCGCCAGCAGCTTTGGGACAGGGGGTATCTACGAGCAGTACTTC.

The V gene is TRBV30, the J gene TRBJ1-3, with D uncertain. Germline CDR1 and CDR2: GTSNPN and SVGIG (reference sequence). V was shortened by 2 bases and J by 4 bases, with 6 bases between the two germline ends. The CDR3 has 12 amino acids. The CDR3: CAWSLQGNTIYF. The CDR3, as DNA: TGTGCCTGGAGTTTACAGGGAAACACCATATATTTT.

This rearrangement joins TRBV7-8 to TRBJ1-5; 10 nucleotides match TRBD1. The CDR3 consists of 14 residues. V gave up 5 bases and J gave up 6 bases; unmatched junction bases: 4. Germline CDR1 and CDR2: SGHVS and FQNEAQ. CDR3 sequence: CASSQDRGTQPQHF. CDR3 nucleotide sequence: TGTGCCAGCAGCCAGGACAGGGGGACTCAGCCCCAGCATTTT.

The sample holds a few counts of this clone. This chain links TRBV18 with TRBJ1-2; TRBD1 matches 8 bases. With V trimmed by 3 bases and J by 4 bases, 7 bases remained unmatched. Germline lookup yields CDR1 KGHSH and CDR2 LQKENI. CDR3 length equals 15 residues. The CDR3 DNA follows: TGTGCCAGCTCACCCGTGGACAGGGAGGGCTATGGCTACACCTTC. Translated: CASSPVDREGYGYTF.

V and J are TRBV7-2 and TRBJ2-1; D gene uncertain. Germline values: CDR1 SGHTA, CDR2 FQGNSA. The CDR3 sequence is 15 residues long. V gave up 1 base and J gave up 2 bases, with 9 bases separating them. The CDR3 nucleotides read TGTGCCAGCAGCTTAGAGAGGAAACCCTACAATGAGCAGTTCTTC. Encoded protein: CASSLERKPYNEQFF.

This clone appeared a single time. The chain is built from TRBV3-1 (or the pseudogene TRBV3-2) and TRBJ1-4; D not certain. V gave up 1 base and J gave up 10 bases, with 13 bases separating them. The CDR3 contains 14 residues. The germline gives CDR1 LGHDT, CDR2 YNNKEL (reference sequence). In DNA, the CDR3 is TGTGCCAGCAGCCAAGGACATAATGGTGGAAAACTGTTTTTT. It specifies CASSQGHNGGKLFF.

This clone was found once. The rearrangement joins TRBV18 to TRBJ2-3; 7 nucleotides line up with TRBD2. The length of the CDR3 is 16 residues. V dropped 2 bases and J dropped 0; count of bases not matched to a gene: 5. Germline CDR1 is KGHSH and CDR2 is LQKENI. This chain's CDR3 is CASSPGTTTSTDTQYF. The DNA for the CDR3 is TGTGCCAGCTCACCAGGGACTACTACTAGCACAGATACGCAGTATTTT. Filled out from reference TRBV18 and TRBJ2-3, the complete variable domain reads NAGVMQNPRHLVRRRGQEARLRCSPMKGHSHVYWYRQLPEEGLKFMVYLQKENIIDESGMPKERFSAEFPKEGPSILRIQQVVRGDSAAYFCASSPGTTTSTDTQYFGPGTRLTVL.

This CDR3 is CASSLTSGGNNEQFF. In DNA, the CDR3 is TGTGCCAGCAGTTTAACTAGCGGGGGTAACAATGAGCAGTTCTTC. The chain employs TRBV27 and TRBJ2-1; the match to TRBD2 covers 11 bases. Unmatched junction bases numbered 2, after V lost 2 bases and J lost 5 bases. The germline V gene has CDR1 MNHEY and CDR2 SMNVEV (reference sequence). The CDR3 has 15 amino acids.

This sequence joins TRBV27 and TRBJ1-6; D not certain. Germline lookup yields CDR1 MNHEY and CDR2 SMNVEV (reference sequence). V lost 5 bases and J 5 bases, leaving 10 bases between the germline ends. This CDR3 spans 14 amino acids. The CDR3 sequence: CASSRVLDNSPLHF. The DNA of the CDR3 is TGTGCCAGCAGTCGGGTTTTGGATAATTCACCCCTCCACTTT.

The V gene is TRBV6-4, the J gene TRBJ2-7; D is possibly TRBD1 (5 bases). The CDR3 contains 15 residues. The V and J ends lost 8 bases and 3 bases respectively, with 20 bases between them. The germline V gene encodes CDR1 MRHNA and CDR2 SNTAGT. The CDR3 DNA reads as TGTGCCAGCCCGTCATGCCAGGACACCAGCTACGAGCAGTACGTC. This gives the protein CASPSCQDTSYEQYV.

The genes are TRBV3-1 (or the pseudogene TRBV3-2) and TRBJ1-6, with D perhaps TRBD1 (6 bases). This CDR3 region has 14 residues. In germline, CDR1 is LGHDT, CDR2 YNNKEL (reference sequence). V was pared by 4 bases and J by 7 bases, with 11 bases between. The CDR3 reads CASSLGQLNSPLHF. The CDR3 nucleotides read TGTGCCAGCAGCCTGGGACAACTAAATTCACCCCTCCACTTT.

V is TRBV7-9 and J is TRBJ1-4; D ambiguous. The CDR3 spans 13 residues. V was shortened by 2 bases and J by 7 bases, with 8 bases between the two germline ends. Germline V gives CDR1 SEHNR, CDR2 FQNEAQ (reference sequence). CDR3 coding DNA: TGTGCCAGCAGCTTAACCGGGGTTGAAAAACTGTTTTTT. Translation gives CASSLTGVEKLFF.

The rearrangement joins TRBV30 to TRBJ2-2; 7 bases fit TRBD2. The V and J ends lost 5 bases and 4 bases, in that order; junction bases with no gene match: 7. CDR3 length: 14 amino acids. Per the germline V gene, CDR1 is GTSNPN and CDR2 is SVGIG (reference sequence). This CDR3 reads CAWSIGTTTGELFF. For the CDR3, the DNA is TGTGCCTGGTCCATCGGGACTACCACCGGGGAGCTGTTTTTT.

This chain links TRBV5-5 with TRBJ1-6; D not resolved. The V and J ends lost 4 bases and 7 bases respectively, with 6 bases between them. Germline assignment: CDR1 SGHKS and CDR2 YYEKEE (reference sequence). The length of the CDR3 is 12 residues. CDR3 protein: CASSAVNSPLHF. CDR3 nucleotide sequence: TGTGCCAGCAGCGCAGTAAATTCACCCCTCCACTTT.

This chain connects TRBV6-1 to TRBJ2-1; 11 nucleotides line up with TRBD2. Trimming cost V 4 bases and J 4 bases; bases outside gene matches: 6. The CDR3 has 16 amino acids. Germline assignment: CDR1 MNHNS and CDR2 SASEGT. DNA of the CDR3: TGTGCCAGCAGTGCCCTTAGCGGGGGGGCGTACAATGAGCAGTTCTTC. Translation: CASSALSGGAYNEQFF.

The chain employs TRBV3-1 (or the pseudogene TRBV3-2) and TRBJ1-1; 8 bases match TRBD1. CDR1 and CDR2 (germline): LGHDT, YNNKEL (reference sequence). V lost 6 bases to trimming and J lost 6 bases; unmatched junction nucleotides: 12. This CDR3 spans 15 amino acids. This CDR3 is CASSIETGGPPEAFF. The CDR3 DNA is TGTGCCAGCAGTATAGAAACAGGGGGGCCCCCTGAAGCTTTCTTT.

This clone occurred once. The chain has TRBV18 and TRBJ1-1; 8 bases fit TRBD1. In germline, CDR1 is KGHSH, CDR2 LQKENI. Unmatched junction bases numbered 11, after V lost 5 bases and J lost 12 bases. CDR3 length: 13 amino acids. CDR3 nucleotides: TGTGCCAGCTCAATCAGTAAGGGACAGGTTTCTTTCTTT. Its translation: CASSISKGQVSFF.

This chain joins TRBV6-5 and TRBJ1-3; D ambiguous. CDR1 and CDR2 from the germline V gene are MNHEY and SVGAGI. V lost 0 bases to trimming and J lost 3 bases, with 9 bases between them. The CDR3 has 15 amino acids. CDR3 nucleotides: TGTGCCAGCAGTTACTCCTGGACTTATGGAAACACCATATATTTT. It specifies CASSYSWTYGNTIYF.

This chain joins TRBV28 and TRBJ1-6; possibly TRBD1 for D (6 bases). Trimming cost V 3 bases and J 7 bases, with 10 bases left between them. CDR3 length: 14 residues. Germline V gene data show CDR1 as MDHEN and CDR2 as SYDVKM. The CDR3 spells CASSLWQGNSPLHF. CDR3 nucleotide sequence: TGTGCCAGCAGTTTGTGGCAGGGGAATTCACCCCTCCACTTT.

V is TRBV6-1 and J is TRBJ1-1, with no clear D. V was shortened by 1 base and J by 3 bases, with 9 bases between the two germline ends. Germline CDR1 is MNHNS and CDR2 is SASEGT. The CDR3 is 14 residues long. CDR3 nucleotides: TGTGCCAGCAGTGAAGAGCTCGAGGACACTGAAGCTTTCTTT. This encodes CASSEELEDTEAFF.